The sequence of this T cell receptor (beta chain) was determined in a study of beta chain features in type 1 diabetes. Overall study findings and caveats: Shortening that was moderate but significant affected the TCRB CDR3s of Type 1 diabetes patients in all four CD4+ subsets.

Germline-derived CDR1 and CDR2 are SQVTM and ANQGSEA. The CDR3 loop spans 13 amino acids. Between the trimmed V and J ends, which lost 3 bases and 7 bases, there was a span of 15 bases. Regarding this clone: The antigen remains undetermined.

Isolated RNA was reverse transcribed in full, so expressed TCRB transcripts were sequenced. Produced via immunoSEQ multiplex PCR; TCRdb's table is partial and in-frame only. Of 55,000 to 85,000 clones listed, approximately 50% are singletons. The TCR comes from a man in his thirties or forties with type 1 diabetes. Sequencing was performed on central memory CD4+ T cells from blood. This chain uses TRBV29-1 with TRBJ1-2, with unresolved D. The CDR3 coding sequence is TGCAGCGTTGACCCACCCAGTTATGGTGGCTACACCTTC. Translating it yields CSVDPPSYGGYTF.